This entry is about one TCR beta chain. The specificity of this receptor is unknown. Base-call qualities are not available, and no considerably larger clone is one nucleotide away. These data come from a study of identical twins (dated by TCRdb to about 2016). In terms of the full investigation: To test whether fetal clonotypes persist, the study used deep sequencing on TCR alpha and beta repertoires from monozygotic twins, unrelated adults of various ages, and cord blood. To rule out contamination, the twin experiments were replicated at different times with different library preparation protocols.

Germline trimming: 4 bases from V, 3 bases from J; junction bases outside gene matches: 5. Inclusive of the bounding cysteine and phenylalanine, the CDR3 is 15 residues long. Just CDR3 DNA is preserved here, 45 bases in frame from base 1. CDR1 and CDR2, per the germline V gene, are MGHRA and YSYEKL. Broad study findings and their caveats: Out-of-frame TCR alpha sharing in monozygotic twins was systematically underestimated by recombination models, whereas sharing between unrelated individuals was in agreement with the recombination models. Invariant T cells such as MAIT and iNKT could partly confound zero-insertion analyses, although diverse VJ usage argued against such confounding for most clonotypes. Excess twin sharing in beta out-of-frame sequences was weaker because fewer shared sequences lowered the signal-to-noise ratio. Conclusions relied on cross-sectional statistical analysis, since the same donors could not be followed over many years. Compared with coincidental sharing between unrelated individuals, out-of-frame TCR alpha sequences shared between twins showed an excess of sequences with low generation probability. Abundant cord blood beta clonotypes had fewer insertions, young adult naive repertoires showed a similar but weaker trend, and memory repertoires showed no such trend.

The library relied on 5' RACE. The reads were generated on an Illumina HiSeq 2000. A universal primer binding site was introduced by template switching, and a unique molecular identifier was present in the final cDNA, enabling accurate counting of TCR cDNA molecules. Specific primers in the conserved constant-segment region were used to synthesize first-strand cDNA for TCR alpha and beta chains. Each cDNA library was double barcoded, with a SMART-Mk sample barcode plus Illumina barcodes, to control for contamination. TruSeq adapter sequences along with Illumina sample barcodes were introduced in two successive PCR steps. Sequencing of the TCR alpha and beta cDNA libraries was done on the Illumina HiSeq platform using custom primers. Under the source paper's analysis protocol: Unique molecular identifiers were extracted from raw reads with MiGEC, and CDR3 positions were determined with MiXCR. For each individual, recombination models were inferred using an EM algorithm with the repgenHMM and IGoR tools. Shared clonotypes were analyzed with the tcR package in R, and sharing was normalized by the product of cloneset sizes. Out-of-frame nonproductive sequences were analyzed to study raw recombination free of thymic and clonal selection effects. TCRdb reprocessing: public reads trimmed at Q25 with fastp, clones called with MiXCR, in-frame beta chains kept. Rows with one shared CDR3 protein collapse into an entry with the most common genes and DNA. The V and J calls reflect TCRdb's pipeline rather than the authors' work. This sample gives fewer than 900,000 distinct CDR3 sequences in total; about 20% of them show up just once. Of the sample, more than 4% is held by the ten largest clones.

All donors were healthy Caucasians. Three pairs of female monozygotic twins, all aged roughly 18 to 29 years, were included in the twin cohort. Peripheral blood mononuclear cells were the source from which RNA for the TCR libraries was isolated. The same data also went into a second study, on T cells expressing NK-cell markers. The second study reports: About 8 donors provided sorted CD3+CD56+NKG2C+, CD3+CD56+NKG2C- and CD3+CD56-NKG2C+ T-cell subsets, whose TCR beta-chain repertoires were profiled. Among the eight sequenced donors, only one was HCMV-seronegative, while the other seven were HCMV-seropositive. To restrict sorting to alphabetaTCR-expressing T cells, an anti-gammadeltaTCR antibody was added in several experiments. In a handful of donors, the dominant CD3+CD56+NKG2C+ clonotypes were found to rank among the top 10 CD8+ clonotypes and to make up 1.0-7.0% of CD8+ T cells. Those dominant clonotypes were again the most abundant among CD3+CD56-NKG2C+ cells in four donors, at roughly 28.3-65%. It remained unclear whether the expanded NKG2C-expressing T cell clones were specific for HCMV antigens. All eight donors whose samples were sequenced were randomly selected healthy volunteers, three of them men and five women. A commercial ELISA kit detecting HCMV-specific IgG in serum was used to determine HCMV serostatus. For a handful of donors, bulk peripheral blood T-cell repertoires were also sequenced from unsorted PBMC. MIGEC was used to demultiplex reads and group the reads by UMI, and MiTCR was used to assemble and quantify clonotypes. To exclude erroneous sequences, any TCR cDNA sequence not supported by at least two reads was discarded. The tcR package was used for downstream repertoire analysis, and clonotypes were matched between fractions using CDR3 nucleotide sequence together with V segment. VDJmatch was used to annotate antigen specificity against VDJdb, with one amino acid substitution allowed in CDR3.

The TCR comes from a woman younger than 30 in good health. The chain employs TRBV4-1 and TRBJ2-3; TRBD2 aligns with 9 central bases. The sample taken for sequencing was PBMCs. The DNA sequence is given as TGCGCCAGCAGCCCTGAACTAGCGGGTACAGATACGCAGTATTTT. Translation gives CASSPELAGTDTQYF.